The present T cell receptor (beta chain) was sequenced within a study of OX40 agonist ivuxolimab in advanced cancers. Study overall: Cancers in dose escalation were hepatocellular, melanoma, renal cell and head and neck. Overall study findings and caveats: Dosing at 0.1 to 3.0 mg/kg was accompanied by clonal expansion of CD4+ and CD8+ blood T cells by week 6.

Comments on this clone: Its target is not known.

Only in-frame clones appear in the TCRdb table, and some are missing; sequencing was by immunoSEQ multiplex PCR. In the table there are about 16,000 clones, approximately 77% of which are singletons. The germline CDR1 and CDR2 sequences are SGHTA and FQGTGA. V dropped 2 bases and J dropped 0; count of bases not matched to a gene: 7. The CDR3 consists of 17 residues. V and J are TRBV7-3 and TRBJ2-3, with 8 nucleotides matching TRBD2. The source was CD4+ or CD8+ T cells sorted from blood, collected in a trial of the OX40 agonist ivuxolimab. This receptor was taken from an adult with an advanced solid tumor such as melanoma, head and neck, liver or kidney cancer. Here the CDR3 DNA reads TGTGCCAGCAGCTTAGTTAGCGGGGTCCTTAGCACAGATACGCAGTATTTT. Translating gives CASSLVSGVLSTDTQYF.